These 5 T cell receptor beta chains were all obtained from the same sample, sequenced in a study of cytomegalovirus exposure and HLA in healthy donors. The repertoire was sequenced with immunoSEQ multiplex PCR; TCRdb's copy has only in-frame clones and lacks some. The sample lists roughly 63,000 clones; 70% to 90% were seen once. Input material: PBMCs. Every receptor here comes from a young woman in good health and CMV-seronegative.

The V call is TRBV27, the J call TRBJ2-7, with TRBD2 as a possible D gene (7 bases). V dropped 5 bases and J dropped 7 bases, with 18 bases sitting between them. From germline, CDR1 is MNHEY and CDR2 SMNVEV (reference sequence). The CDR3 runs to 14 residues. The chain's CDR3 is CASSPRGGPEEQYF. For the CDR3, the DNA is TGTGCCAGCAGTCCTAGGGGGGGTCCGGAGGAGCAGTACTTC.

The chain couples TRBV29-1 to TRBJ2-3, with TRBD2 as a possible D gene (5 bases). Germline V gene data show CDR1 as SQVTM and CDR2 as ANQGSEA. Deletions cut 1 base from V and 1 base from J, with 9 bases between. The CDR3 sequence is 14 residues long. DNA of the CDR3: TGCAGCGTTGAAGCGGTGGGAGGCACAGATACGCAGTATTTT. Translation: CSVEAVGGTDTQYF.

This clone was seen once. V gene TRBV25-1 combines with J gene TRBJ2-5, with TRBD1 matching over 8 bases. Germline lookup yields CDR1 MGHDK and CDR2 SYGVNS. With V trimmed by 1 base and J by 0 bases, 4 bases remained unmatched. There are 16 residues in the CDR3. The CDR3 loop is CASSEFRGLNQETQYF. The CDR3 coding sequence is TGTGCCAGCAGTGAATTCAGGGGGCTTAACCAAGAGACCCAGTACTTC.

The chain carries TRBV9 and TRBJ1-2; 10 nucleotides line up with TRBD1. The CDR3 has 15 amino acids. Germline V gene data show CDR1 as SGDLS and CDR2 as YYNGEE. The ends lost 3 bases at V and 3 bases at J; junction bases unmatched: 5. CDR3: CASSEGQGLYYGYTF. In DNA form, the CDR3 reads TGTGCCAGCAGCGAGGGACAGGGGCTGTACTATGGCTACACCTTC. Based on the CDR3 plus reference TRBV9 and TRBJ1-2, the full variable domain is DSGVTQTPKHLITATGQRVTLRCSPRSGDLSVYWYQQSLDQGLQFLIQYYNGEERAKGNILERFSAQQFPDLHSELNLSSLELGDSALYFCASSEGQGLYYGYTFGSGTRLTVV.

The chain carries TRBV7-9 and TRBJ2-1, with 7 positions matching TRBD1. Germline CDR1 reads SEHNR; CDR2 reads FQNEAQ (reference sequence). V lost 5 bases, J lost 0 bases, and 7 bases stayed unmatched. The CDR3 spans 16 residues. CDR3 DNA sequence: TGTGCCAGCAGCCGCGCGGACAGGAGCTCCTACAATGAGCAGTTCTTC. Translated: CASSRADRSSYNEQFF.